The source of this T cell receptor beta chain is a study of cytomegalovirus exposure and HLA in healthy donors. CDR1 is SGHRS, CDR2 YFSETQ, per germline. This CDR3 comprises 15 residues. V gave up 4 bases and J gave up 2 bases; unmatched junction bases: 7. A remark on this clone: Its target is unknown. The same CDR3 also results from other DNA sequences found in this sample.

The PCR ran on 60 Vbeta and 13 Jbeta primers. Libraries were prepared by immunoSEQ multiplex PCR; TCRdb keeps only in-frame clonotypes and omits some of them. The data show some 190,000 clones, approximately 78% seen once. Whole-study findings and limits: Some highly shared sequence variants likely arose as a pipeline artifact.

The chain is built from TRBV5-1 and TRBJ2-3; 7 nucleotides align to TRBD2. The TCR sequence derives from a male donor in good health and CMV-seronegative. The source material was PBMCs. The CDR3 DNA sequence: TGCGCCAGCAGCCTACGGGGGGTAAACACAGATACGCAGTATTTT. This encodes CASSLRGVNTDTQYF.